Each of the 11 T cell receptor beta chains below was sequenced from the same sample in a study of T cell responses to AZD1222 COVID-19 vaccine. The repertoire was sequenced with immunoSEQ multiplex PCR; TCRdb's copy has only in-frame clones and lacks some. The data contain 120,000 or so clones, more than 65% of them singletons. The sequenced sample was peripheral blood, obtained 28 days after the second AZD1222 dose. The receptors come from an adult who received the AZD1222 COVID-19 vaccine.

Regarding this clone: This likely stems from a read error, as it lies one base from a far larger clone. J is TRBJ2-7 and V is TRBV5-5; 7 positions agree with TRBD1. Germline values: CDR1 SGHKS, CDR2 YYEKEE (reference sequence). The CDR3 has 13 amino acids. J lost 3 bases, V lost 4 bases, and 4 bases had no gene match. CDR3 sequence: CASSLGQVYEQYF. DNA of the CDR3: TGTGCCAGCAGCCTCGGACAGGTCTACGAGCAGTACTTC.

The chain combines TRBV4-3 with TRBJ1-2; a possible D gene is TRBD1 (5 bases). V was trimmed by 1 base and J by 10 bases, leaving 16 bases between them. The CDR3 is 14 amino acids. Germline CDR1 LGHNA, CDR2 YSLEER. The DNA of the CDR3 is TGCGCCAGCAGCCAAGTGGGCGACCGGGACCTCTACACCTTC. It is translated as CASSQVGDRDLYTF.

This clone was detected only once. The rearrangement links TRBV6-5 to TRBJ2-3; no firm D call. The length of the CDR3 is 15 residues. Trimming stripped 5 bases from V and 2 bases from J, with 14 bases between. CDR1 and CDR2 from the germline V gene are MNHEY and SVGAGI. The CDR3 coding sequence is TGTGCCAGCAGTCAGCGTGGAGTAATCACAGATACGCAGTATTTT. Protein product: CASSQRGVITDTQYF.

The V call is TRBV19, the J call TRBJ1-3, with D uncertain. Germline lookup yields CDR1 LNHDA and CDR2 SQIVND (reference sequence). V lost 0 bases to trimming and J lost 0 bases, with 6 bases between them. The CDR3 has 15 amino acids. The CDR3 DNA reads TGTGCCAGTAGTATAGAGAAGTTCTCTGGAAACACCATATATTTT. As protein: CASSIEKFSGNTIYF.

The CDR3 protein is CASQRDRTDTQYF. For the CDR3, the DNA is TGCGCCAGCCAGAGGGACCGCACAGATACGCAGTATTTT. The chain combines TRBV5-1 with TRBJ2-3; D may correspond to TRBD1 or TRBD2 (5 bases each). The CDR3 length is 13 residues. Germline assignment: CDR1 SGHRS and CDR2 YFSETQ. V was cut by 7 bases and J by 1 base, with 10 bases left in between.

This clone was detected only a few times. This chain connects TRBV6-4 to TRBJ2-3; 10 positions match TRBD2. The CDR3 consists of 15 residues. The trim removed 4 bases at V and 5 bases at J, leaving 6 bases unmatched. The V gene's germline CDR1 is MRHNA and CDR2 SNTAGT. In DNA form, the CDR3 reads TGTGCCAGCAGTGTTCTAGCGGGGGCGGGAGATACGCAGTATTTT. Translation: CASSVLAGAGDTQYF.

The J gene is TRBJ2-1, the V gene TRBV5-5; 10 bases fit TRBD2. Unmatched junction bases numbered 5, after V lost 4 bases and J lost 7 bases. This CDR3 region has 14 residues. The germline V gene encodes CDR1 SGHKS and CDR2 YYEKEE (reference sequence). The CDR3 bases are TGTGCCAGCAGCCCAGGACTAGCGGTGAATGAGCAGTTCTTC. Protein: CASSPGLAVNEQFF.

V gene TRBV11-2 combines with J gene TRBJ2-3; D remains ambiguous. This CDR3 comprises 13 residues. CDR1 SGHAT and CDR2 FQNNGV come from the germline V gene. Trimming shortened V by 0 bases and J by 2 bases, and 3 bases separated the two germline ends. CDR3 coding DNA: TGTGCCAGCAGCTTAGATCTCACAGATACGCAGTATTTT. This codes for CASSLDLTDTQYF.

In its sample, this clone was seen a few times. The chain has TRBV4-1 and TRBJ1-5; no clear D. The CDR3 is 16 amino acids. With 0 bases removed from V and 0 bases from J, the gap between germline ends came to 9 bases. Germline V gene sequence: CDR1 MGHRA, CDR2 YSYEKL. CDR3 loop: CASSQERVNSNQPQHF. The CDR3 nucleotides read TGCGCCAGCAGCCAAGAACGTGTGAATAGCAATCAGCCCCAGCATTTT.

The gene calls are TRBV12-3 or TRBV12-4 and TRBJ1-1; the D is unclear. This CDR3 spans 12 amino acids. Trimming removed 1 base at V and 10 bases at J, with 10 bases between. The CDR3 loop reads CASSLVQVGAFF. CDR3 nucleotides: TGTGCCAGCAGTTTAGTGCAGGTCGGAGCTTTCTTT.

The gene calls are TRBV27 and TRBJ1-1; D gene uncertain. Germline loops: CDR1 MNHEY, CDR2 SMNVEV (reference sequence). Trimming pared 4 bases from V and 8 bases from J, leaving 8 bases between. This CDR3 region has 11 residues. The CDR3 bases are TGTGCCAGCAGTTCCGTGGGGGAAGCTTTCTTT. Translation: CASSSVGEAFF.